A selection of T cell receptor beta chains follows, all from one sample in a study of blood T cell repertoires in COVID-19. The method was immunoSEQ multiplex PCR; TCRdb's version includes in-frame clones alone and lacks a portion of them. The table lists fewer than 250,000 clones, approximately 83% of them singletons. What was sequenced was peripheral blood. All receptors come from a human donor in a cohort sampled during active COVID-19. Each CDR3 is given with its conserved first and last residue. A D gene is named only where the DNA matches it firmly. Only some rows state a clone size, as once, few, many or a class for expanded clones.

J gene | clone size | D gene | CDR3 length | V gene | CDR3 DNA | CDR3 protein
TRBJ1-1 | NA | TRBD1 | 17 | TRBV7-2 | TGTGCCAGCAGCCGCAAACCCACGGGGACAGGGGGAACTGAAGCTTTCTTT | CASSRKPTGTGGTEAFF
TRBJ1-4 | NA | NA | 16 | TRBV6-5 | TGTGCCAGCAGTTACTACCGGACAGCTCATGAGAAAAAACTGTTTTTT | CASSYYRTAHEKKLFF
TRBJ1-2 | few | NA | 16 | TRBV3-1/TRBV3-2 | TGTGCCAGCAGCCAAGAGTCAGGCGGGTCTTTTTATGGCTACACCTTC | CASSQESGGSFYGYTF
TRBJ2-3 | NA | TRBD2 | 15 | TRBV5-1 | TGCGCCAGCAGGCTGACTAGCGGGACGGGAGATACGCAGTATTTT | CASRLTSGTGDTQYF
TRBJ2-7 | once | NA | 10 | TRBV28 | TGTGCCAGCAGTTTTAACGAGCAGTACTTC | CASSFNEQYF
TRBJ2-1 | NA | NA | 14 | TRBV6-5 | TGTGCCAGCAGTTACACGGGACTCTCGGGTGAGCAGTTCTTC | CASSYTGLSGEQFF
TRBJ2-1 | NA | TRBD2 | 15 | TRBV10-3 | TGTGCCATCAGTGTGGGCGGGGGGGCCGACAATGAGCAGTTCTTC | CAISVGGGADNEQFF
TRBJ2-2 | many | TRBD1 | 17 | TRBV7-6 | TGTGCCAGCAGTCGCAGAAGGGGACAGGGGTATGCCGGGGAGCTGTTTTTT | CASSRRRGQGYAGELFF
TRBJ2-2 | NA | NA | 14 | TRBV7-7 | TGTGCTAGCAGCCACCGGGAGAACACCGGGGAGCTGTTTTTT | CASSHRENTGELFF
TRBJ1-1 | few | NA | 15 | TRBV5-1 | TGCGCCAGCAGTATCACAACAGGGCCAGGGACTGAAGCTTTCTTT | CASSITTGPGTEAFF
TRBJ2-1 | NA | NA | 15 | TRBV9 | TGTGCCAGCAGCGTTCGACAGGCTATCTACAATGAGCAGTTCTTC | CASSVRQAIYNEQFF
TRBJ2-6 | NA | TRBD1 | 16 | TRBV4-1 | TGCGCCAGCAGCCCGGGACAGGGCTCTGGGGCCAACGTCCTGACTTTC | CASSPGQGSGANVLTF
TRBJ2-2 | NA | NA | 14 | TRBV5-1 | TGCGCCAGCAGCTTGGCCGCGGGGACCGGGGAGCTGTTTTTT | CASSLAAGTGELFF
TRBJ2-2 | once | NA | 15 | TRBV20-1 | TGCAGTGCTAGTGTCCGAGGGGGGGCAGGCGGGGAGCTGTTTTTT | CSASVRGGAGGELFF
TRBJ2-7 | few | TRBD1 | 15 | TRBV7-9 | TGTGCCAGCAGTCCGAATACAGGGGGCGGGTACGAGCAGTACTTC | CASSPNTGGGYEQYF
TRBJ1-2 | NA | NA | 12 | TRBV6-6 | TGTGCCAGCGAGAGCACTAACTATGGCTACACCTTC | CASESTNYGYTF
TRBJ1-1 | NA | NA | 13 | TRBV10-1 | TGCGCCAGCAGTGAGTCTGCAGGGACTGAAGCTTTCTTT | CASSESAGTEAFF
TRBJ2-5 | NA | NA | 14 | TRBV6-5 | TGTGCCAGCAGCAAGGGGGTGTACCAAGAGACCCAGTACTTC | CASSKGVYQETQYF
TRBJ2-5 | once | NA | 15 | TRBV5-1 | TGCGCCAGCAGCTTAGGTTCAGGGGCGGCAGAGACCCAGTACTTC | CASSLGSGAAETQYF
TRBJ1-1 | NA | NA | 11 | TRBV6-5 | TGTGCCAGCAAGAGGGACACTGAAGCTTTCTTT | CASKRDTEAFF
TRBJ2-1 | NA | TRBD2 | 15 | TRBV7-2 | TGTGCCAGCAGCTTATACAGCGGGGTTTACAATGAGCAGTTCTTC | CASSLYSGVYNEQFF
TRBJ1-3 | many | NA | 14 | TRBV30 | TGTGCCTGGAGTGTAGGACTCTCTGGAAACACCATATATTTT | CAWSVGLSGNTIYF
TRBJ1-6 | once | NA | 17 | TRBV3-1/TRBV3-2 | TGTGCCAGCAGCCAAGTACCGACCGGGGGATATAATTCACCCCTCCACTTT | CASSQVPTGGYNSPLHF
TRBJ2-7 | NA | NA | 14 | TRBV18 | TGTGCCAGCTCACCACGGAACAGGGACTACGAGCAGTACTTC | CASSPRNRDYEQYF
TRBJ1-3 | NA | NA | 16 | TRBV2 | TGTGCCAGCAGTGTCTCCCAGGGGCCTACTGGAAACACCATATATTTT | CASSVSQGPTGNTIYF
TRBJ2-1 | NA | TRBD2 | 20 | TRBV6-6 | TGTGCCAGCAGCCGTTCGGGGACTAGCGGGAGCTTAGGATCCTACAATGAGCAGTTCTTC | CASSRSGTSGSLGSYNEQFF
TRBJ2-3 | NA | TRBD2 | 16 | TRBV3-1/TRBV3-2 | TGTGCCAGCAGTGTCGGACTAGCGGTCCGCACAGATACGCAGTATTTT | CASSVGLAVRTDTQYF
TRBJ2-7 | NA | TRBD1 | 18 | TRBV5-1 | TGCGCCAGCAGCTCCCTAGGGGGGACAGGCGTCCTCTCCTACGAGCAGTACTTC | CASSSLGGTGVLSYEQYF
TRBJ2-1 | NA | TRBD2 | 17 | TRBV6-7 | TGTGCCAGCAGTTACACGATAGCGGGAAGCTCCTACAATGAGCAGTTCTTC | CASSYTIAGSSYNEQFF
TRBJ2-1 | NA | TRBD2 | 16 | TRBV11-1 | TGTGCCAGCAGTTCAGCGGTTGGCGGGAGTTACAATGAGCAGTTCTTC | CASSSAVGGSYNEQFF
TRBJ2-5 | NA | NA | 12 | TRBV6-5 | TGTGCCAGCAATCCTAGCAGTGAGACCCAGTACTTC | CASNPSSETQYF
TRBJ1-2 | NA | NA | 12 | TRBV7-3 | TGTGCCAGCAGCTTTGAGGGAGGTGGCTACACCTTC | CASSFEGGGYTF
TRBJ1-2 | NA | TRBD1 | 15 | TRBV5-6 | TGTGCCAGCAGTTCGAGGACAGGGAGGTACTATGGCTACACCTTC | CASSSRTGRYYGYTF
TRBJ2-2 | NA | NA | 13 | TRBV5-1 | TGCGCCAGCAGCTTACAGAACACCGGGGAGCTGTTTTTT | CASSLQNTGELFF
TRBJ1-2 | NA | NA | 12 | TRBV28 | TGTGCAGCAAGGGGGAGCCTCAGTGGCTACACCTTC | CAARGSLSGYTF
TRBJ2-2 | NA | TRBD1 | 19 | TRBV7-9 | TGTGCCAGCAGCTTTGTAAGGCAGTCTCGGACAGGAGACACCGGGGAGCTGTTTTTT | CASSFVRQSRTGDTGELFF
TRBJ1-1 | NA | TRBD1 | 16 | TRBV4-1 | TGCGCCAGCAGCATAAGAGGGAGACAGGGGGCCATTGAAGCTTTCTTT | CASSIRGRQGAIEAFF